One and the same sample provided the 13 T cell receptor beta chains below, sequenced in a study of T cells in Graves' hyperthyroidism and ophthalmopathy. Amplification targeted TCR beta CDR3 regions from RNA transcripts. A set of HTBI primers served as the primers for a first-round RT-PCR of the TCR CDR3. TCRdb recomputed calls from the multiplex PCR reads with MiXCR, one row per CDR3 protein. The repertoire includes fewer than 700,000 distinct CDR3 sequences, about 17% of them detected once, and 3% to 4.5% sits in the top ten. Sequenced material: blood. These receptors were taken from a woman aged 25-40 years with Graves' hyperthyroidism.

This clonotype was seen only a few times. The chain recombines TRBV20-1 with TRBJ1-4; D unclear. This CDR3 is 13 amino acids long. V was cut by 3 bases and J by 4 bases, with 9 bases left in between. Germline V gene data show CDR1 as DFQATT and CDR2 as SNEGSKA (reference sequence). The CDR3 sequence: CSARPQYNEKLFF. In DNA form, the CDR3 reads TGCAGTGCTAGGCCGCAGTATAATGAAAAACTGTTTTTT.

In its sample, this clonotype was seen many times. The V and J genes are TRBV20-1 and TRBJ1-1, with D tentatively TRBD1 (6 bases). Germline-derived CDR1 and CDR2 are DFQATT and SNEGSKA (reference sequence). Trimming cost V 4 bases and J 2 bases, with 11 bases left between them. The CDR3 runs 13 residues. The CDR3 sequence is CSATTGLNTEAFF. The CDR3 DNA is TGCAGTGCTACGACAGGACTCAACACTGAAGCTTTCTTT.

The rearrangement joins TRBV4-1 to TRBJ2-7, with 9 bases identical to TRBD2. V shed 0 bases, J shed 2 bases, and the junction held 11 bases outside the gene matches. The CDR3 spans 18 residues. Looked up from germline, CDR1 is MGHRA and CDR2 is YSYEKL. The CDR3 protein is CASSQERDPSGIPYEQYF. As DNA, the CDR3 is TGCGCCAGCAGCCAAGAAAGGGACCCTAGCGGGATCCCCTACGAGCAGTACTTC.

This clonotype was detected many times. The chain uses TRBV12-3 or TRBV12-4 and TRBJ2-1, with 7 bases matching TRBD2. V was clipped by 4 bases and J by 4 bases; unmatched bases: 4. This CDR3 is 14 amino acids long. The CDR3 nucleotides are TGTGCCAGCAGTTGGGGGGGTCCTTACAATGAGCAGTTCTTC. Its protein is CASSWGGPYNEQFF.

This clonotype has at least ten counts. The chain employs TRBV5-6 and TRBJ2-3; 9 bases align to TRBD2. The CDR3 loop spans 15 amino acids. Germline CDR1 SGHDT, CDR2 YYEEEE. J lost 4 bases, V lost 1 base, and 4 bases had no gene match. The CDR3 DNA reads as TGTGCCAGCAGCTTGTCGCTAGCGGGATCAGATACGCAGTATTTT. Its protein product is CASSLSLAGSDTQYF.

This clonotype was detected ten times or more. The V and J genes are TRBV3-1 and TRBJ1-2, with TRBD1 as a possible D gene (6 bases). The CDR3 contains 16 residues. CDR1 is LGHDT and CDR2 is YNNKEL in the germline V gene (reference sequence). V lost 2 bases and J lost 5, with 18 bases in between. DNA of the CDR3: TGTGCCAGCAGCCAACCTGGGAGAGCAGGGGATTATGGCTACACCTTC. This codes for CASSQPGRAGDYGYTF.

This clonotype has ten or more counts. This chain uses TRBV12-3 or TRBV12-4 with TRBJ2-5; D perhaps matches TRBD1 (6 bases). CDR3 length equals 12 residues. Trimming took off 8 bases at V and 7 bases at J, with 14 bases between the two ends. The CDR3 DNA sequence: TGTGCCAGCGCGAGGGGGTGGGGGACCCAGTACTTC. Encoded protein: CASARGWGTQYF.

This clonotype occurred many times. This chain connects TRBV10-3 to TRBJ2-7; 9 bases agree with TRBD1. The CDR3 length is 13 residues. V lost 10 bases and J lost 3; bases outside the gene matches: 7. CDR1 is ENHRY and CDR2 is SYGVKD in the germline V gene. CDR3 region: CANNPGQGYEQYF. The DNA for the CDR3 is TGTGCCAATAACCCGGGACAGGGCTACGAGCAGTACTTC.

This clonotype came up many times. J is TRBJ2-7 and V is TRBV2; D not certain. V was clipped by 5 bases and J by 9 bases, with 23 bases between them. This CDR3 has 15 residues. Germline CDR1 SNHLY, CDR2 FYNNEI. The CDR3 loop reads CASSIDGNLRVVQYF. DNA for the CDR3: TGTGCCAGCAGTATTGACGGTAACCTACGTGTCGTGCAGTACTTC. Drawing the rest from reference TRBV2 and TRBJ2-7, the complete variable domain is EPEVTQTPSHQVTQMGQEVILRCVPISNHLYFYWYRQILGQKVEFLVSFYNNEISEKSEIFDDQFSVERPDGSNFTLKIRSTKLEDSAMYFCASSIDGNLRVVQYFGPGTRLTVT.

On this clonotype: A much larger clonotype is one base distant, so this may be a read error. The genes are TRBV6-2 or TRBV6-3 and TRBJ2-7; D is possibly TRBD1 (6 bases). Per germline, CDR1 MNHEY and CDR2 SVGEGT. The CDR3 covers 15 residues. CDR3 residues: CASSHFLTGDYERYF. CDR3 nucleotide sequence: TGTGCCAGCAGTCATTTTCTGACAGGCGACTACGAGCGGTACTTC.

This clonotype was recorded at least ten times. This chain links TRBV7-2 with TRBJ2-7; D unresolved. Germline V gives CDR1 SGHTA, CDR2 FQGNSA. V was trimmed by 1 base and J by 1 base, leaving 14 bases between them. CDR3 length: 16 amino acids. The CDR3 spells CASSLVGAPLSYEQYF. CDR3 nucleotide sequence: TGTGCCAGCAGCTTAGTCGGTGCACCCCTTTCCTACGAGCAGTACTTC. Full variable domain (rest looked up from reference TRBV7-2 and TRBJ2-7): GAGVSQSPSNKVTEKGKDVELRCDPISGHTALYWYRQSLGQGLEFLIYFQGNSAPDKSGLPSDRFSAERTGGSVSTLTIQRTQQEDSAVYLCASSLVGAPLSYEQYFGPGTRLTVT.

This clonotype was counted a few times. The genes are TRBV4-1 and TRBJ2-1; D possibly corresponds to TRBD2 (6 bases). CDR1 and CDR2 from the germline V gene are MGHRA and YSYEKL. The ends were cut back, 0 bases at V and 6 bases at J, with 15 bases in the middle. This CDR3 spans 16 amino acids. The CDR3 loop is CASSQEQGLRGNEQFF. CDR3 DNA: TGCGCCAGCAGCCAAGAGCAGGGACTCCGTGGCAATGAGCAGTTCTTC.

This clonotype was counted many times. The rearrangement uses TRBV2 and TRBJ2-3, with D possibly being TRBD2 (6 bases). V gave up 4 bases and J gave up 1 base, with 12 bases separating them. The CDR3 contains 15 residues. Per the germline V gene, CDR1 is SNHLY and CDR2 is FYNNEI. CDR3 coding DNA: TGTGCCAGCAGTGCGGGAGCGGCGGGCACAGATACGCAGTATTTT. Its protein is CASSAGAAGTDTQYF.